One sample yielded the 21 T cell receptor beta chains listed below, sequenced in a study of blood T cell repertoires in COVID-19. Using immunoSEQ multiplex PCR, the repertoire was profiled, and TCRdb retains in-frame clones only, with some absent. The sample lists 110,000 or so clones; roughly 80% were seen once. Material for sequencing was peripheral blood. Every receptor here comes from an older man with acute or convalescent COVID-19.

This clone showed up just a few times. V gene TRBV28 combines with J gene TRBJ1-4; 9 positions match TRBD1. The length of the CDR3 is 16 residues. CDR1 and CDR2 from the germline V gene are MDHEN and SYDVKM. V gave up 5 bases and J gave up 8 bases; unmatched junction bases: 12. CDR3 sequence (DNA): TGTGCCAGCAGTCCCCCGGGGGGACAGGGTCTAGAAAAACTGTTTTTT. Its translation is CASSPPGGQGLEKLFF.

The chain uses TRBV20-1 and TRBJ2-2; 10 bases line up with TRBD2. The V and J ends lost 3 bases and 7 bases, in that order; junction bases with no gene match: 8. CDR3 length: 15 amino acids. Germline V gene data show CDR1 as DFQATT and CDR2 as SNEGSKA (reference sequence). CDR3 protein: CSASRLAGVVGELFF. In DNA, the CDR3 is TGCAGTGCTAGTAGGCTAGCGGGAGTCGTCGGGGAGCTGTTTTTT.

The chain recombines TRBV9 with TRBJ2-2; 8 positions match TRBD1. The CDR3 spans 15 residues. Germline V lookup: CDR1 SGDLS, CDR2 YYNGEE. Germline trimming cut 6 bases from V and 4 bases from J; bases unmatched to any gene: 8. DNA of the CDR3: TGTGCCAGCAACCAGGGGGCGATTACCACCGGGGAGCTGTTTTTT. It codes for CASNQGAITTGELFF. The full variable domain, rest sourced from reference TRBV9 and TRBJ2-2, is DSGVTQTPKHLITATGQRVTLRCSPRSGDLSVYWYQQSLDQGLQFLIQYYNGEERAKGNILERFSAQQFPDLHSELNLSSLELGDSALYFCASNQGAITTGELFFGEGSRLTVL.

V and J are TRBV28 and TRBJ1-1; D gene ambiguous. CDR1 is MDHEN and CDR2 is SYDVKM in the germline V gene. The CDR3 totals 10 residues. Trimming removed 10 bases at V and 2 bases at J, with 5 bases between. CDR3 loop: CATYNTEAFF. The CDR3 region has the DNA TGTGCCACCTATAACACTGAAGCTTTCTTT.

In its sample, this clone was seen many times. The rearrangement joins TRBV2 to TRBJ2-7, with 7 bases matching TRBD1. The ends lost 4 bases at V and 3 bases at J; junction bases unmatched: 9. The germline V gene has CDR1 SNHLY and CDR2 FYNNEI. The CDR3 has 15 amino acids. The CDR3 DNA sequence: TGTGCCAGCAGTGTCCCCAACCGGGACAGCTACGAGCAGTACTTC. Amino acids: CASSVPNRDSYEQYF.

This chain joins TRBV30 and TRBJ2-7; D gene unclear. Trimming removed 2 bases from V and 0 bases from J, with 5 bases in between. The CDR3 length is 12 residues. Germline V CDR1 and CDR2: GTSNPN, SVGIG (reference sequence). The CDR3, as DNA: TGTGCCTGGAGTTCAGACTCCTACGAGCAGTACTTC. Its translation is CAWSSDSYEQYF.

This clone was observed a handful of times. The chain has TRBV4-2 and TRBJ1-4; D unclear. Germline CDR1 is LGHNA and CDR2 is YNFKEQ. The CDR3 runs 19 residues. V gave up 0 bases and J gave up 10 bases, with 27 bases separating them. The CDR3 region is CASSQDRWQAPAFSRKLFF. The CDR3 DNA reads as TGTGCCAGCAGCCAAGATCGGTGGCAGGCTCCCGCTTTCAGTAGAAAACTGTTTTTT.

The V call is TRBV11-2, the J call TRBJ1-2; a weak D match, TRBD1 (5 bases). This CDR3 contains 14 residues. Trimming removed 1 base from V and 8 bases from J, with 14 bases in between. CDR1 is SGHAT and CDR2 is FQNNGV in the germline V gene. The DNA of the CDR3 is TGTGCCAGCAGCTTAGTTCAGGGATCAGACGGCTACACCTTC. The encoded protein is CASSLVQGSDGYTF.

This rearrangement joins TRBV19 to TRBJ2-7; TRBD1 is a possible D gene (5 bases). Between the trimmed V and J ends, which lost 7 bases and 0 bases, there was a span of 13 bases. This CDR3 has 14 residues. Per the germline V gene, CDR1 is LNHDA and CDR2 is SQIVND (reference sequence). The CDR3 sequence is CASKVDTFSYEQYF. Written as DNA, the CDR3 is TGTGCCAGTAAAGTGGACACATTCTCCTACGAGCAGTACTTC.

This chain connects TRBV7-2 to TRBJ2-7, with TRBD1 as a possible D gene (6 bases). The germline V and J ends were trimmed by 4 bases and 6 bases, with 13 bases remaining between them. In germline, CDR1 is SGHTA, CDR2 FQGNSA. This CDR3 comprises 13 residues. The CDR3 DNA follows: TGTGCCAGCAGCTCTGGACAGTCGGGCGAGCAGTACTTC. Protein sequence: CASSSGQSGEQYF.

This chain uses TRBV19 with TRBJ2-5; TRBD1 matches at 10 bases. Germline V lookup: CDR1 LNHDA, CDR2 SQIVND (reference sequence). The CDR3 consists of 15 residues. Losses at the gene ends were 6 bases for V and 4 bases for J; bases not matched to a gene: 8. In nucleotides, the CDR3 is TGTGCCAGTAGAATAACCGGGACAGGGGTAGAGACCCAGTACTTC. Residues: CASRITGTGVETQYF.

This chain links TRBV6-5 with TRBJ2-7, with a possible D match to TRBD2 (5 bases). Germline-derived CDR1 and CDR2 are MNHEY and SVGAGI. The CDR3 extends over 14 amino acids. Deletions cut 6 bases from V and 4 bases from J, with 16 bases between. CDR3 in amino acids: CASSPRIGGYEQYF. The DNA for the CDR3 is TGTGCCAGCAGCCCCAGGATAGGAGGATACGAGCAGTACTTC.

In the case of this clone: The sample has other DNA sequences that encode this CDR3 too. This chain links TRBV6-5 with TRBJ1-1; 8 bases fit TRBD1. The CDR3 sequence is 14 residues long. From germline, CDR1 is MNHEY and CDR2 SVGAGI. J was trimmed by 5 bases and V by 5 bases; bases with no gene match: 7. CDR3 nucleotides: TGTGCCAGCAGTCCGACAGGGGTGGGGACTGAAGCTTTCTTT. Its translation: CASSPTGVGTEAFF.

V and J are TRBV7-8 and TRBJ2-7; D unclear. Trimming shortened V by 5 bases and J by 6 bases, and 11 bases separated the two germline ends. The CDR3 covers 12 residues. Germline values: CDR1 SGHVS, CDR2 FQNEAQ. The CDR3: CASSPYNSEQYF. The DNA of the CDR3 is TGTGCCAGCAGCCCGTATAATTCCGAGCAGTACTTC.

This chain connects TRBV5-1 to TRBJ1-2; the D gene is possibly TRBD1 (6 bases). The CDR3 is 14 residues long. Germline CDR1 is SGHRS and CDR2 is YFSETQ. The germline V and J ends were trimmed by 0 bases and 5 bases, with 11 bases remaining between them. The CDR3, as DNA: TGCGCCAGCAGCTTGGATGCAGGGGATTATGGCTACACCTTC. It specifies CASSLDAGDYGYTF.

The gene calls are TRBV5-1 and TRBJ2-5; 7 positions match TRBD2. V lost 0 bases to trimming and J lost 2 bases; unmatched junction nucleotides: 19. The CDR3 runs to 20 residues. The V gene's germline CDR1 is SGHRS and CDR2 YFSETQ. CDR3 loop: CASSLAFGGSRLPTQETQYF. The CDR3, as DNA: TGCGCCAGCAGCTTGGCCTTCGGGGGGTCAAGACTCCCAACTCAAGAGACCCAGTACTTC.

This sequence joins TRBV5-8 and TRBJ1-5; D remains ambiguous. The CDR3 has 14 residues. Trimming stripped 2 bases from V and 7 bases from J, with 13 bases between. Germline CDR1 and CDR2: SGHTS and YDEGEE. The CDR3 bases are TGTGCCAGCAGCTTTCACCGGGGTAAACAGCCCCAGCATTTT. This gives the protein CASSFHRGKQPQHF.

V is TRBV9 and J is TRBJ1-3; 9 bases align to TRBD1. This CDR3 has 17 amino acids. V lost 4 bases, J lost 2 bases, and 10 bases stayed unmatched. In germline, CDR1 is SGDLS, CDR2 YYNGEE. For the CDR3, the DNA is TGTGCCAGCAGCACAGCAACAGGGGGCGTAGCTGGAAACACCATATATTTT. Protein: CASSTATGGVAGNTIYF.

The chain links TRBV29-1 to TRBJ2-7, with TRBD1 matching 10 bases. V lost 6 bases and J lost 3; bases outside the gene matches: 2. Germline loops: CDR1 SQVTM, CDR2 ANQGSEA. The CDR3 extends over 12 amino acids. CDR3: CSVGDRGYEQYF. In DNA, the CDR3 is TGCAGCGTGGGGGACAGGGGCTACGAGCAGTACTTC.

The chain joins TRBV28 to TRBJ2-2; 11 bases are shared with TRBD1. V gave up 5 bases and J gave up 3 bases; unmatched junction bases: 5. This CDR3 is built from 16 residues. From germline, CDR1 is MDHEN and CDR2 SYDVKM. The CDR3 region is CASSPSDRGHTGELFF. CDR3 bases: TGTGCCAGCAGTCCCTCGGACAGGGGGCACACCGGGGAGCTGTTTTTT.

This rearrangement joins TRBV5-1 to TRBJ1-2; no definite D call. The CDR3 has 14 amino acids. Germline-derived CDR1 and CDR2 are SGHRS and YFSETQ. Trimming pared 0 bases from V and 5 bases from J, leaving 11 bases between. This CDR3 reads CASSLDPGYYGYTF. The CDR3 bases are TGCGCCAGCAGCTTGGATCCAGGTTATTATGGCTACACCTTC.